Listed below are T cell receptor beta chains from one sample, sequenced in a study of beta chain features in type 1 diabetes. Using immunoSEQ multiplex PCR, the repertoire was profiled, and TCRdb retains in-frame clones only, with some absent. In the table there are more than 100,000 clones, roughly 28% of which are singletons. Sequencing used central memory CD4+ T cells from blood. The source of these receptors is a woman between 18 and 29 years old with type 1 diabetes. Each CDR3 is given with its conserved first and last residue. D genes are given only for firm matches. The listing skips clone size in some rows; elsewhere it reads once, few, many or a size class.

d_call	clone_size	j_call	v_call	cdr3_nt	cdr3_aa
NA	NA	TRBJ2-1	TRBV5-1	TGCGCCAGCAGCTTGGACTACCCGCTACGGGAGCAGTTCTTC	CASSLDYPLREQFF
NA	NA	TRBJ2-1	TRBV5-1	TGCGCCAGCAGCCAGACACAGCCGAGCAATGAGCAGTTCTTC	CASSQTQPSNEQFF
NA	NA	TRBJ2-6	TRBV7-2	TGTGCCAGCAGCTTGACCCAACAGGGTCTCCTCTCTGGGGCCAACGTCCTGACTTTC	CASSLTQQGLLSGANVLTF
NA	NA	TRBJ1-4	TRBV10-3	TGTGCAACCCAAGCGGGGGAAAAACTGTTTTTT	CATQAGEKLFF
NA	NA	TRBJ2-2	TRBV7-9	TGTGCCAGCAGCCCTTTAATCACCGGGGAGCTGTTTTTT	CASSPLITGELFF
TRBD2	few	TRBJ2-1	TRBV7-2	TGTGCCAGCAGCTCACCACTAGCGAAAGTTTACAATGAGCAGTTCTTC	CASSSPLAKVYNEQFF
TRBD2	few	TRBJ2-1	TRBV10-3	TGTGCCATCAGTGAGTCGGCGGCTAGCGGGGTGAATGAGCAGTTCTTC	CAISESAASGVNEQFF
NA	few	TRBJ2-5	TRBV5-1	TGCGCCAGCAGCCCGACTCCACAGGGCCAAGAGACCCAGTACTTC	CASSPTPQGQETQYF
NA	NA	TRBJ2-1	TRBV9	TGTGCCAGCAGCGAGTACAGGGCCGCGGGTTACAATGAGCAGTTCTTC	CASSEYRAAGYNEQFF
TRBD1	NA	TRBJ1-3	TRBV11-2	TGTGCCAGCAGCTTAAACAGGGGGCTCGCTGGAAACACCATATATTTT	CASSLNRGLAGNTIYF
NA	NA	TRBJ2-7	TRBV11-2	TGTGCCAGCAGCTTAGGGACCGGGATCCACGAGCAGTACTTC	CASSLGTGIHEQYF
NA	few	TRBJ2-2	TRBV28	TGTGCCAGCAGAGTACCACAGGGCACCGGGGAGCTGTTTTTT	CASRVPQGTGELFF
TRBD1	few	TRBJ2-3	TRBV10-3	TGTGCCATCAGCCCCCCGGGACAGGGGTATACGCAGTATTTT	CAISPPGQGYTQYF
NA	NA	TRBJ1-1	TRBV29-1	TGCAGCGTCGCGATGACAGTGAACACTGAAGCTTTCTTT	CSVAMTVNTEAFF
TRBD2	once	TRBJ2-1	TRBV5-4	TGTGCCAGCAGCCGTCTTGACAATCCCAGACTAGCGGGAGTTAGTGAGCAGTTCTTC	CASSRLDNPRLAGVSEQFF
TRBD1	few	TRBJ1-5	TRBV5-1	TGCGCCAGCAGCCAAGACAGGGGTGGACAGCCCCAGCATTTT	CASSQDRGGQPQHF
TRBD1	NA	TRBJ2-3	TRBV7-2	TGTGCCAGCAGCTTGAATTCGGGACAGGGGGCAGATACGCAGTATTTT	CASSLNSGQGADTQYF